These 15 T cell receptor beta chains originate from one sample sequenced in a study of CD8 T cells in Susac syndrome. RNA was extracted with the RNeasy kit, and a quantity of about 0.45 to 1 ug was reverse transcribed using random hexamers. One entry per CDR3 protein results from TCRdb running MiXCR on the immunoSEQ multiplex PCR reads. The sample shows 150,000 or so distinct CDR3 sequences, about 95% of them seen only once. The sequenced sample consisted of CD4+ T cells from PBMCs. Every receptor here comes from a human donor with Susac syndrome.

J is TRBJ1-1 and V is TRBV19; D gene uncertain. The V end lost 8 bases, the J end lost 4 bases, and 14 bases lay between the germline ends. The CDR3 sequence is 13 residues long. Germline CDR1 is LNHDA and CDR2 is SQIVND (reference sequence). The CDR3 reads CASLPPRGTEAFF. CDR3 sequence (DNA): TGTGCCAGTCTGCCCCCTCGAGGCACTGAAGCTTTCTTT.

This chain joins TRBV12-3 or TRBV12-4 and TRBJ2-5; 12 nucleotides agree with TRBD1. V was pared by 6 bases and J by 4 bases, with 15 bases of the junction left unmatched. This CDR3 spans 18 amino acids. The DNA for the CDR3 is TGTGCCAGCAGAGGGGACAGGGGGCTCCGTAAAATGAGAGAGACCCAGTACTTC. It encodes CASRGDRGLRKMRETQYF.

The J gene is TRBJ2-7, the V gene TRBV4-2; 9 bases align to TRBD1. The CDR3 sequence is 16 residues long. V shed 3 bases, J shed 4 bases, and the junction held 10 bases outside the gene matches. Germline CDR1 LGHNA, CDR2 YNFKEQ. CDR3 nucleotide sequence: TGTGCCAGCAGCCAGGATAACCGGGGACAGGGTTACGAGCAGTACTTC. Translating it yields CASSQDNRGQGYEQYF.

This sequence joins TRBV30 and TRBJ2-2, with 14 bases identical to TRBD2. The germline CDR1 and CDR2 sequences are GTSNPN and SVGIG (reference sequence). The CDR3 spans 18 residues. The V and J ends lost 2 bases and 3 bases, in that order; junction bases with no gene match: 8. CDR3 sequence reads: CAWSTGTSGSRYTGELFF. CDR3 nucleotide sequence: TGTGCCTGGAGTACCGGGACTAGCGGGAGCCGGTACACCGGGGAGCTGTTTTTT.

Only one count was recorded for this clonotype. This chain joins TRBV9 and TRBJ1-2; unclear D gene. Trimming removed 4 bases from V and 7 bases from J, with 8 bases in between. This CDR3 is built from 11 residues. Per germline, CDR1 SGDLS and CDR2 YYNGEE. DNA of the CDR3: TGTGCCAGCAGCACCAATTTTGGCTACACCTTC. Residues: CASSTNFGYTF.

About this clonotype itself: A junction boundary mismatches the germline segment, possibly from a read error. V and J are TRBV4-1 and TRBJ2-3, with TRBD1 matching over 11 bases. Germline V CDR1 and CDR2: MGHRA, YSYEKL. This CDR3 region has 15 residues. CDR3 sequence (DNA): TGCGCCAGCAGCCAAAGGACAGGGGGCACGGATACGCAGTATTTT. Translated: CASSQRTGGTDTQYF.

This chain links TRBV9 with TRBJ1-1; D gene ambiguous. CDR1 is SGDLS, CDR2 YYNGEE, per germline. V lost 0 bases, J lost 2 bases, and 14 bases lay in between. The CDR3 has 16 residues. CDR3 DNA: TGTGCCAGCAGCGTAGGAAGAAGCGCTGGTAACACTGAAGCTTTCTTT. Amino acids: CASSVGRSAGNTEAFF. Looking up the rest from reference TRBV9 and TRBJ1-1 gives the full variable domain: DSGVTQTPKHLITATGQRVTLRCSPRSGDLSVYWYQQSLDQGLQFLIQYYNGEERAKGNILERFSAQQFPDLHSELNLSSLELGDSALYFCASSVGRSAGNTEAFFGQGTRLTVV.

This chain uses TRBV18 with TRBJ2-5; D is tentatively TRBD1 or TRBD2 (5 bases each). V dropped 2 bases and J dropped 1 base, with 14 bases sitting between them. Germline CDR1 reads KGHSH; CDR2 reads LQKENI. This CDR3 contains 16 residues. The CDR3 loop is CASSPFLRDLQETQYF. The CDR3 DNA reads TGTGCCAGCTCACCATTTCTCCGGGACCTCCAAGAGACCCAGTACTTC.

This chain joins TRBV21-1 and TRBJ2-1. TRBV21-1 is listed as a pseudogene. This CDR3 has 10 amino acids. The CDR3 spells CASSKSEQFF. Here the CDR3 DNA reads TGTGCCAGCAGCAAGAGTGAGCAGTTCTTC.

The chain joins TRBV4-2 to TRBJ2-1, with D perhaps matching TRBD1 or TRBD2 (5 bases each). V was pared by 0 bases and J by 4 bases, with 13 bases between. The CDR3 length is 16 residues. The germline V gene encodes CDR1 LGHNA and CDR2 YNFKEQ. CDR3 DNA sequence: TGTGCCAGCAGCCAAGACTCTCCGGGACCTTACAATGAGCAGTTCTTC. It yields the protein CASSQDSPGPYNEQFF.

The chain uses TRBV2 and TRBJ2-7; 8 bases line up with TRBD2. The CDR3 contains 12 residues. The germline gives CDR1 SNHLY, CDR2 FYNNEI. J lost 3 bases, V lost 8 bases, and 3 bases had no gene match. The CDR3 region is CASREGIYEQYF. CDR3 nucleotides: TGTGCCAGCCGGGAGGGGATCTACGAGCAGTACTTC.

The chain employs TRBV29-1 and TRBJ2-5; 8 nucleotides agree with TRBD1. Unmatched junction bases numbered 12, after V lost 2 bases and J lost 4 bases. This CDR3 contains 16 residues. Germline CDR1 and CDR2: SQVTM and ANQGSEA. The CDR3 DNA reads TGCAGCGTTGAACCCCACGACAGGGGACCCCCAGAGACCCAGTACTTC. It codes for CSVEPHDRGPPETQYF.

The chain uses TRBV28 and TRBJ2-2; D gene ambiguous. Trimming took 5 bases from V and 7 from J, leaving 8 bases between them. Germline lookup yields CDR1 MDHEN and CDR2 SYDVKM. This CDR3 comprises 12 residues. The CDR3 nucleotides read TGTGCCAGCAGTGAGGATGGCGGGGAGCTGTTTTTT. This sequence encodes CASSEDGGELFF.

The chain uses TRBV20-1 and TRBJ1-2, with D unclear. Between the trimmed V and J ends, which lost 2 bases and 6 bases, there was a span of 16 bases. Germline V gene sequence: CDR1 DFQATT, CDR2 SNEGSKA (reference sequence). The CDR3 is 14 residues long. CDR3 in DNA: TGCAGTGCTAGATCTCCCCTTGCCCTGCATGGCTACACCTTC. Protein: CSARSPLALHGYTF.

The chain uses TRBV7-2 and TRBJ2-1, with 10 bases aligning to TRBD1. The CDR3 has 14 residues. The germline CDR1 and CDR2 sequences are SGHTA and FQGNSA. Trimming took 5 bases from V and 6 from J; bases not matched to a gene: 4. CDR3 amino acids: CASSARQGANEQFF. The CDR3 DNA is TGTGCCAGCAGCGCCCGACAGGGGGCCAATGAGCAGTTCTTC.